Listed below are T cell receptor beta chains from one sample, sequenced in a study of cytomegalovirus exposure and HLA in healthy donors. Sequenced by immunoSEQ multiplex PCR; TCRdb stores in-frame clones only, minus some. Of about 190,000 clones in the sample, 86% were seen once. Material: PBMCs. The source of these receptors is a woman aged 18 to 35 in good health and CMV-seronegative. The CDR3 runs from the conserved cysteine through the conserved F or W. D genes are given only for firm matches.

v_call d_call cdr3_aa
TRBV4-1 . CASSEADYSVVWDQPQHF
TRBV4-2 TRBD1 CASRVSGGNEQFF
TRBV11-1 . CASSLRLGLRGTEAFF
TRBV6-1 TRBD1 CASSEDRGFGNTIYF
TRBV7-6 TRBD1 CASSLERDRGVNIQYF
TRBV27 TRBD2 CASSFSAGVSYNEQFF
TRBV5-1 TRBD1 CASSLRDRDADTQYF
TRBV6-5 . CASSSSGGDAEAFF
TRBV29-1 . CSVGQNYGYTF
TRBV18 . CASSPTESGNTIYF
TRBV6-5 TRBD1 CASSSTPGTGGHEQYF
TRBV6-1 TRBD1 CASRIQGEGTEAFF